This TCR beta chain is from a study of blood T cell repertoires in COVID-19. Study-level background: Whether acute or convalescent, the COVID-19 samples came from the United States, Italy and Spain. T cells, B-cell-depleted T cells, or PBMCs supplied cDNA or gDNA.

Germline assignment: CDR1 SEHNR and CDR2 FQNEAQ (reference sequence). V was pared by 7 bases and J by 7 bases, with 20 bases of the junction left unmatched. The CDR3 contains 17 residues. Methods used by the authors: Reference gene primer amplification gave nucleated cell count estimates. The protocol was immunoSEQ multiplex PCR, while the TCRdb copy is restricted to in-frame clones and leaves out a portion. That table supplies the V and J calls and clone size; D and trimming were determined from the DNA. The sample includes fewer than 30,000 clones, 72% of them seen just once. Sample: peripheral blood. The rearrangement uses TRBV7-9 and TRBJ1-2; TRBD1 matches at 8 bases. The receptor was derived from a boy aged 2 to 10 with active or convalescent COVID-19. The CDR3 nucleotides read TGTGCCAGCACCCATAGTTCGCCGGACAGGGTTATTGGTGGCTACACCTTC. Translating it yields CASTHSSPDRVIGGYTF.